The rows below give T cell receptor beta chains drawn from one sample of a study of T cell changes during pregnancy in multiple sclerosis. Clones were read by immunoSEQ multiplex PCR, and TCRdb kept only the in-frame ones, dropping some. The sample consists of about 73,000 clones, roughly nine tenths of them appearing once. Sequencing was performed on peripheral blood, taken in the second trimester of pregnancy. The receptors were sampled from a female donor in good health, enrolled as a control in a pregnancy study. Each CDR3 is given with its conserved first and last residue. The order of the fields is D gene, J gene, V gene, clone size, CDR3 DNA, CDR3 protein. D genes are given only for firm matches. Size values are once, few and many counts, or a class for expanded clones, and some rows have none.

D gene: TRBD1; J gene: TRBJ1-1; V gene: TRBV19; clone size: NA; CDR3 DNA: TGTGCCAGAGGGACAGGGCGGAAGAACACTGAAGCTTTCTTT; CDR3 protein: CARGTGRKNTEAFF
D gene: NA; J gene: TRBJ2-5; V gene: TRBV15; clone size: NA; CDR3 DNA: TGTGCCACCAGCAGAGCCCCCAGGGAGGAGGAGACCCAGTACTTC; CDR3 protein: CATSRAPREEETQYF
D gene: NA; J gene: TRBJ1-1; V gene: TRBV4-3; clone size: NA; CDR3 DNA: TGCGCCAGCAGCCTTACTACAGGGAGGAACACTGAAGCTTTCTTT; CDR3 protein: CASSLTTGRNTEAFF
D gene: NA; J gene: TRBJ1-1; V gene: TRBV6-1; clone size: NA; CDR3 DNA: TGTGCCAGCAGGGCAAGACAAGACACTGAAGCTTTCTTT; CDR3 protein: CASRARQDTEAFF
D gene: NA; J gene: TRBJ1-4; V gene: TRBV5-5; clone size: once; CDR3 DNA: TGTGCCAGCAGTTGGGACATCCAAGGGTTGTTTTTT; CDR3 protein: CASSWDIQGLFF
D gene: NA; J gene: TRBJ2-2; V gene: TRBV30; clone size: NA; CDR3 DNA: TGTGCCTGGAGCGGCAGGGTGGACGGGGAGCTGTTTTTT; CDR3 protein: CAWSGRVDGELFF
D gene: NA; J gene: TRBJ2-1; V gene: TRBV5-4; clone size: NA; CDR3 DNA: TGTGCCAGCAGCTTGGTAGGAAAGGGGACAGAGCAGTTCTTC; CDR3 protein: CASSLVGKGTEQFF
D gene: TRBD2; J gene: TRBJ2-4; V gene: TRBV4-1; clone size: NA; CDR3 DNA: TGCGCCAGCAGCCAAGCATTCTCTAGCGGGGCGGCCAAAAACATTCAGTACTTC; CDR3 protein: CASSQAFSSGAAKNIQYF
D gene: NA; J gene: TRBJ1-6; V gene: TRBV7-2; clone size: NA; CDR3 DNA: TGTGCCAGCAGCTTAGGATCCCAAACAAATTCACCCCTCCACTTT; CDR3 protein: CASSLGSQTNSPLHF
D gene: NA; J gene: TRBJ2-1; V gene: TRBV4-1; clone size: NA; CDR3 DNA: TGCGCCAGCAGCCAAGTCCCATCGAGTGAGCAGTTCTTC; CDR3 protein: CASSQVPSSEQFF
D gene: NA; J gene: TRBJ2-7; V gene: TRBV5-1; clone size: NA; CDR3 DNA: TGCGCCAGCAGCTTGGGTGATCTTAGACTTTACGAGCAGTACTTC; CDR3 protein: CASSLGDLRLYEQYF
D gene: TRBD1; J gene: TRBJ1-1; V gene: TRBV7-9; clone size: many; CDR3 DNA: TGTGCCAGCAGCGAAAACCGACAGGGGAACACTGAAGCTTTCTTT; CDR3 protein: CASSENRQGNTEAFF
D gene: NA; J gene: TRBJ1-1; V gene: TRBV29-1; clone size: NA; CDR3 DNA: TGCAGCGCAGGACGGGCGGGCACTGAAGCTTTCTTT; CDR3 protein: CSAGRAGTEAFF
D gene: NA; J gene: TRBJ2-1; V gene: TRBV30; clone size: NA; CDR3 DNA: TGTGCCTGGAGTCCCCTCCTCAATGAGCAGTTCTTC; CDR3 protein: CAWSPLLNEQFF
D gene: NA; J gene: TRBJ1-1; V gene: TRBV18; clone size: NA; CDR3 DNA: TGTGCCAGCTCACCATTTCTGTACACTGAAGCTTTCTTT; CDR3 protein: CASSPFLYTEAFF
D gene: TRBD2; J gene: TRBJ2-3; V gene: TRBV5-1; clone size: NA; CDR3 DNA: TGCGCCAGCAGCTTGAGGGGACTAGCGGGGGGCCAGGGCACAGATACGCAGTATTTT; CDR3 protein: CASSLRGLAGGQGTDTQYF
D gene: NA; J gene: TRBJ2-5; V gene: TRBV6-5; clone size: NA; CDR3 DNA: TGTGCCAGCAGTTTTCGGTCAGGAGAGACCCAGTACTTC; CDR3 protein: CASSFRSGETQYF
D gene: NA; J gene: TRBJ1-6; V gene: TRBV6-1; clone size: NA; CDR3 DNA: TGTGCCAGCAGTGTGGGCCGTGGGTCACCCCTCCACTTT; CDR3 protein: CASSVGRGSPLHF